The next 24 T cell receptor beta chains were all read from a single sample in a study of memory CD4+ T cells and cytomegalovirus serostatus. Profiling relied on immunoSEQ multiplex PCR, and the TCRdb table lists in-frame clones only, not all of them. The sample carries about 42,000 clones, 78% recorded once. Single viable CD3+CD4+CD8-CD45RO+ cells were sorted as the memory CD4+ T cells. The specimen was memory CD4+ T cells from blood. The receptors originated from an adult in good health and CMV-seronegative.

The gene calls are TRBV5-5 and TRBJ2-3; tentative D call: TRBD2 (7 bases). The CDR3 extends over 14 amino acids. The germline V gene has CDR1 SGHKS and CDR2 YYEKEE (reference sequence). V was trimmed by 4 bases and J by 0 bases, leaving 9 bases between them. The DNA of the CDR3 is TGTGCCAGCAGCAGGGGGGGAAGCACAGATACGCAGTATTTT. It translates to CASSRGGSTDTQYF. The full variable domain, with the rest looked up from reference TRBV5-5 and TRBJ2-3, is DAGVTQSPTHLIKTRGQQVTLRCSPISGHKSVSWYQQVLGQGPQFIFQYYEKEERGRGNFPDRFSARQFPNYSSELNVNALLLGDSALYLCASSRGGSTDTQYFGPGTRLTVL.

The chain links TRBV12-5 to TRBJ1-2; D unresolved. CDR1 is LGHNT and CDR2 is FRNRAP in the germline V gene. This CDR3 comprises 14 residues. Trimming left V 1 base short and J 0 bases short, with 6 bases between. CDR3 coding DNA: TGTGCTAGTGGTTTGGGGGCAGCTAACTATGGCTACACCTTC. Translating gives CASGLGAANYGYTF.

In DNA, the CDR3 is TGTGCCAGCAGTCCCAGTCGCGGGGCCCTCAATGAGCAGTTCTTC. It specifies CASSPSRGALNEQFF. This chain connects TRBV28 to TRBJ2-1; D perhaps matches TRBD2 (6 bases). The CDR3 is made up of 15 amino acids. V lost 5 bases and J 6 bases, leaving 17 bases between the germline ends. The germline V gene has CDR1 MDHEN and CDR2 SYDVKM.

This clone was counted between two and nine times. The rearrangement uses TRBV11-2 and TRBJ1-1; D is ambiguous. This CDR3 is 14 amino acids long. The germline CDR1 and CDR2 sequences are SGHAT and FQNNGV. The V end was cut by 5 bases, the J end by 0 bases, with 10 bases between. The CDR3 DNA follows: TGTGCCAGCAGCGATCGACGGATGAACACTGAAGCTTTCTTT. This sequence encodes CASSDRRMNTEAFF.

This chain's CDR3 is CASSPNSPTFRGNQPQHF. DNA for the CDR3: TGTGCCAGTAGTCCAAATTCCCCGACGTTTAGAGGGAATCAGCCCCAGCATTTT. The rearrangement joins TRBV19 to TRBJ1-5, with D unclear. The germline V gene encodes CDR1 LNHDA and CDR2 SQIVND (reference sequence). The CDR3 consists of 18 residues. Trimming shortened V by 5 bases and J by 4 bases, and 24 bases separated the two germline ends.

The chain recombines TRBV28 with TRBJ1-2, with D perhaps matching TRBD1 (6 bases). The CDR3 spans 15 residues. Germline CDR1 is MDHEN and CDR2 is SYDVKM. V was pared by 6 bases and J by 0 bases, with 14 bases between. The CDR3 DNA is TGTGCCAGCAGGCAGGGGCCCCTAACTAACTATGGCTACACCTTC. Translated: CASRQGPLTNYGYTF.

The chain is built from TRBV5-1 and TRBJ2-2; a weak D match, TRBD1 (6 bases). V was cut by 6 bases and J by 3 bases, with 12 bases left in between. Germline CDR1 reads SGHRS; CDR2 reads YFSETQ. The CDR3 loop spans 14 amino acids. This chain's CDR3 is CASTPRTDTGELFF. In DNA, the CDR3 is TGCGCCAGCACCCCAAGGACAGACACCGGGGAGCTGTTTTTT. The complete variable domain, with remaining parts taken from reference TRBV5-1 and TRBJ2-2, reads KAGVTQTPRYLIKTRGQQVTLSCSPISGHRSVSWYQQTPGQGLQFLFEYFSETQRNKGNFPGRFSGRQFSNSRSEMNVSTLELGDSALYLCASTPRTDTGELFFGEGSRLTVL.

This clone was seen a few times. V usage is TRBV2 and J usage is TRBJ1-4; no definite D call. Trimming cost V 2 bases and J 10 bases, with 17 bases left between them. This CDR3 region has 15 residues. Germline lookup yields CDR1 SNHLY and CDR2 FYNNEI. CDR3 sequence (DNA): TGTGCCAGCAGTGAACGTTTCAACGGTTTGCGAAAACTGTTTTTT. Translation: CASSERFNGLRKLFF. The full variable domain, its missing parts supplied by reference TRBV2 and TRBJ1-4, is EPEVTQTPSHQVTQMGQEVILRCVPISNHLYFYWYRQILGQKVEFLVSFYNNEISEKSEIFDDQFSVERPDGSNFTLKIRSTKLEDSAMYFCASSERFNGLRKLFFGSGTQLSVL.

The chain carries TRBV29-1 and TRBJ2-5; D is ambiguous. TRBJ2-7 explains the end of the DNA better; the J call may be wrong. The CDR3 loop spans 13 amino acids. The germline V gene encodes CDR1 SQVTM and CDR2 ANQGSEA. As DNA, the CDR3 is TGCAGCGTGCGTAGGCCAGCCTCATCCGAGCAGTACTTC. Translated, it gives CSVRRPASSEQYF.

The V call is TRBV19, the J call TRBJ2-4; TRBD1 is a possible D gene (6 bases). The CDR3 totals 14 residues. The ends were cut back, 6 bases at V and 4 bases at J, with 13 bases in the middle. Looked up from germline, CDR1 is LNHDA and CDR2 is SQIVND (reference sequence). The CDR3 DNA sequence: TGTGCCAGTAGCTTACAGGGATCTAAAAACATTCAGTACTTC. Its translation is CASSLQGSKNIQYF.

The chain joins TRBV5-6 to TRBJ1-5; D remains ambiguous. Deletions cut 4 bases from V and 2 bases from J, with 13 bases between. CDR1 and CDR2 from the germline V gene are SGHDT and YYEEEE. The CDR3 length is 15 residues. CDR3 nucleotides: TGTGCCAGCAGCCTCGGGCCCAGCGGCAATCAGCCCCAGCATTTT. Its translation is CASSLGPSGNQPQHF.

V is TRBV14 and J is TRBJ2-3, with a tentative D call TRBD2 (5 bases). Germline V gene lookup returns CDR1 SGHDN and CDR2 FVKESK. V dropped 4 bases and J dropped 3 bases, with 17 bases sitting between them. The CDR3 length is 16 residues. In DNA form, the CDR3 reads TGTGCCAGCAGCCGAGGCCGAGGGTTCCGGACAGATACGCAGTATTTT. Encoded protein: CASSRGRGFRTDTQYF. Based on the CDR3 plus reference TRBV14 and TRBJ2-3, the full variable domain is EAGVTQFPSHSVIEKGQTVTLRCDPISGHDNLYWYRRVMGKEIKFLLHFVKESKQDESGMPNNRFLAERTGGTYSTLKVQPAELEDSGVYFCASSRGRGFRTDTQYFGPGTRLTVL.

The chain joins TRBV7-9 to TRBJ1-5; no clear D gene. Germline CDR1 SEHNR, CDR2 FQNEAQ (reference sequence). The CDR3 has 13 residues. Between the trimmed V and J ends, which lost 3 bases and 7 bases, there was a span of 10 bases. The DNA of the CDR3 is TGTGCCAGCAGCTTCGATCGCAGCCAGCCCCAGCATTTT. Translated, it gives CASSFDRSQPQHF. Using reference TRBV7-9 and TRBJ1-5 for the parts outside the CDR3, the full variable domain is DTGVSQNPRHKITKRGQNVTFRCDPISEHNRLYWYRQTLGQGPEFLTYFQNEAQLEKSRLLSDRFSAERPKGSFSTLEIQRTEQGDSAMYLCASSFDRSQPQHFGDGTRLSIL.

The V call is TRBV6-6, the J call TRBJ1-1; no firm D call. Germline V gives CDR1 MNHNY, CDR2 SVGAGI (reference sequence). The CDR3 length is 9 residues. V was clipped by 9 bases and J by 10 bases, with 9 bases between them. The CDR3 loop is CASIAPAFF. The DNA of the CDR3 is TGTGCCAGTATCGCCCCAGCTTTCTTT.

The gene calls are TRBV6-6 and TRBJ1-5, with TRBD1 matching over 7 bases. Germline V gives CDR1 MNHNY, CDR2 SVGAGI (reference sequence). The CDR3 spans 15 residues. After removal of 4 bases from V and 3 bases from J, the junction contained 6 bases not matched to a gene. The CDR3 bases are TGTGCCAGCAGTTCCAACGACAGGGCCAATCAGCCCCAGCATTTT. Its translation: CASSSNDRANQPQHF.

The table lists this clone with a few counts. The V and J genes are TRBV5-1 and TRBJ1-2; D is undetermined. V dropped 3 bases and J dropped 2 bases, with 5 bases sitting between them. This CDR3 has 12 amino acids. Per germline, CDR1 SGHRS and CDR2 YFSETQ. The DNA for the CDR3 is TGCGCCAGCAGCTCGGAAAACTATGGCTACACCTTC. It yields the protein CASSSENYGYTF.

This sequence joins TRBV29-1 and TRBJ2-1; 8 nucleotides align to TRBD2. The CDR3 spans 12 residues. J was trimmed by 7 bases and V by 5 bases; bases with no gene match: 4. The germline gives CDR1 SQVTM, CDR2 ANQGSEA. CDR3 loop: CSVSSGGNEQFF. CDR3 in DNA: TGCAGCGTTTCCAGCGGGGGAAATGAGCAGTTCTTC.

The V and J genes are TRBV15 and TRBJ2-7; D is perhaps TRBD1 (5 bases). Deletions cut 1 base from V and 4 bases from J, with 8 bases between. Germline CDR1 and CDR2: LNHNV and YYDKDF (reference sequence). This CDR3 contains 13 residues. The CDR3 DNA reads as TGTGCCACCAGCAGAGGCAGGGATTACGAGCAGTACTTC. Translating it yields CATSRGRDYEQYF.

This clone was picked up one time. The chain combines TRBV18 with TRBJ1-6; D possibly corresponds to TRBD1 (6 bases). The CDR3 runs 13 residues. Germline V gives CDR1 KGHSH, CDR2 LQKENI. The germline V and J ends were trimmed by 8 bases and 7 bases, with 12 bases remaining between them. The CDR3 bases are TGTGCCAGCACCCGGACAGTAAATTCACCCCTCCACTTT. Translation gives CASTRTVNSPLHF.

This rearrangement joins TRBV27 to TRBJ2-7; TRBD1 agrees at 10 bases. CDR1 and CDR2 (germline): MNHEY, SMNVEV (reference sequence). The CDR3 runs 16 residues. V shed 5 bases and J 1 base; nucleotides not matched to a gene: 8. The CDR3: CASSANPGQGSYEQYF. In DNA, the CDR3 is TGTGCCAGCAGTGCTAATCCGGGACAGGGGTCCTACGAGCAGTACTTC.

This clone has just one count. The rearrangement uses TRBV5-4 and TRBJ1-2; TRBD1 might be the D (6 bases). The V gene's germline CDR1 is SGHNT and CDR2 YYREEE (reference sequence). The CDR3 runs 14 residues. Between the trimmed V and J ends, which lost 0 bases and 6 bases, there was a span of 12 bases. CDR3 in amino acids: CASSLVGRGDGYTF. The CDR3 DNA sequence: TGTGCCAGCAGCTTGGTTGGCAGGGGAGATGGCTACACCTTC.

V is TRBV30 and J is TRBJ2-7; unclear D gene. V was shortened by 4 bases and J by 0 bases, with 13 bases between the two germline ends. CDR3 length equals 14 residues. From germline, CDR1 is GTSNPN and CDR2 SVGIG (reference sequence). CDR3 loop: CAWKNQLLSYEQYF. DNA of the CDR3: TGTGCCTGGAAGAACCAACTCCTCTCCTACGAGCAGTACTTC.

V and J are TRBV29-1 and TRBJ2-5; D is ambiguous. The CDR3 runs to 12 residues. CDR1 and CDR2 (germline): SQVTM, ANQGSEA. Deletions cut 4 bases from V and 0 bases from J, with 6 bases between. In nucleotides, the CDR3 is TGCAGCGTTGGAGTCAACCAAGAGACCCAGTACTTC. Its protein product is CSVGVNQETQYF. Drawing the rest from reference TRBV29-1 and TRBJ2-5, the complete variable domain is SAVISQKPSRDICQRGTSLTIQCQVDSQVTMMFWYRQQPGQSLTLIATANQGSEATYESGFVIDKFPISRPNLTFSTLTVSNMSPEDSSIYLCSVGVNQETQYFGPGTRLLVL.

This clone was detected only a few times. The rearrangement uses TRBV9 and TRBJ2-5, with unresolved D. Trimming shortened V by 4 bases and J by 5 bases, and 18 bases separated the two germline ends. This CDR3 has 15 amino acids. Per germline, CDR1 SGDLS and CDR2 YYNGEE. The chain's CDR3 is CASSPPLGSRETQYF. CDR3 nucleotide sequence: TGTGCCAGCAGCCCCCCGCTGGGTAGCCGGGAGACCCAGTACTTC.